Listed here is a single T cell receptor (beta chain). Sequencing was at deep level. Only in-frame clones appear in the TCRdb table, and some are missing; sequencing was by immunoSEQ multiplex PCR. Of about 1.1 million clones listed, approximately 80% were seen once; the top ten hold approximately 0.52%. This sample was included in a study of shared clonotypes between healthy human individuals. Study-level background: For every donor, three CD4 naive, three CD4 memory, two CD8 naive and one CD8 memory plates were used.

Germline V gene data show CDR1 as MNHEY and CDR2 as SMNVEV (reference sequence). The CDR3 is 15 amino acids. V was clipped by 3 bases and J by 4 bases; unmatched bases: 6. Material for sequencing was memory CD4+ T cells from PBMCs. Subset: CD45RA-negative fraction. This rearrangement joins TRBV27 to TRBJ2-5; 9 nucleotides align to TRBD1. The TCR originated in a man between 18 and 29 years old in good health. Some clones in this sample may be carry-over from other donors' samples. In nucleotides, the CDR3 is TGTGCCAGCAGTTTTTTTGACAGGGGGTCAGAGACCCAGTACTTC. Protein product: CASSFFDRGSETQYF.